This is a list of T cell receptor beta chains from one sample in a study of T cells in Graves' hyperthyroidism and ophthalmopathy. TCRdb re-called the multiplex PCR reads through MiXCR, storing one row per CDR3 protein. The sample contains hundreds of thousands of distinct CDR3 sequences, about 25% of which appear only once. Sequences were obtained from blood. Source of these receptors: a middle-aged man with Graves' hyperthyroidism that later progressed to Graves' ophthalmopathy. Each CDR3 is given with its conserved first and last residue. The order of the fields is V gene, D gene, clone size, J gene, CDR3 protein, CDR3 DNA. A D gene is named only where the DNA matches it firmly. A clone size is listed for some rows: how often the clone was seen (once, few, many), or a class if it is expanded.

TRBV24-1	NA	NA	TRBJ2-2	CATHGRTNTGELFF	TGTGCCACCCATGGACGGACGAACACCGGGGAGCTGTTTTTT
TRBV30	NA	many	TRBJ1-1	CAWCRGETEAFF	TGTGCCTGGTGCAGGGGTGAGACTGAAGCTTTCTTT
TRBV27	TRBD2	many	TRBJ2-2	CASSFETSEGPGELFF	TGTGCCAGCAGTTTTGAAACTAGCGAGGGCCCCGGGGAGCTGTTTTTT
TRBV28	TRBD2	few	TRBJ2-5	CASSFAGEQQETQYF	TGTGCCAGCAGTTTCGCGGGAGAGCAACAAGAGACCCAGTACTTC
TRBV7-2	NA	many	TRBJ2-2	CASSFVQFGSSRDTGELFF	TGTGCCAGCAGCTTTGTTCAATTCGGCTCATCGCGGGACACCGGGGAGCTGTTTTTT
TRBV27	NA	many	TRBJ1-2	CASSEQGSGNYGYTF	TGTGCCAGCAGTGAACAGGGTAGTGGTAACTATGGCTACACCTTC
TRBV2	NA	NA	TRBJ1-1	CASRADRPPTEAFF	TGTGCCAGCAGAGCTGACAGACCTCCGACTGAAGCTTTCTTT
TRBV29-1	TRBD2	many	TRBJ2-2	CSVGLATDTGELFF	TGCAGCGTTGGACTAGCCACCGACACCGGGGAGCTGTTTTTT
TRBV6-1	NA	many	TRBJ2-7	CASSEALTYEQYF	TGTGCCAGCAGTGAAGCCCTGACCTACGAGCAGTACTTC
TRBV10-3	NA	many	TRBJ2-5	CAISESRGQETQYF	TGTGCCATCAGTGAGTCTCGGGGTCAAGAGACCCAGTACTTC
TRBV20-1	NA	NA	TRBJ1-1	CSAPDRNGPGNTEAFF	TGCAGTGCTCCAGACAGGAACGGACCCGGGAACACTGAAGCTTTCTTT
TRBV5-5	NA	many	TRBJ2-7	CASSLEPGPQYF	TGTGCCAGCAGCTTAGAGCCGGGACCACAGTACTTC
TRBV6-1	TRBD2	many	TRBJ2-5	CASRGGHETQYF	TGTGCCAGCCGGGGGGGGCATGAGACCCAGTACTTC
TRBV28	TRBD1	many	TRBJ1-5	CASSPGQGRNQPQHF	TGTGCCAGCAGTCCCGGACAGGGCAGGAATCAGCCCCAGCATTTT
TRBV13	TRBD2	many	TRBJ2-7	CASSLSPLAAYEQYF	TGTGCCAGCAGCTTATCTCCCCTAGCGGCCTACGAGCAGTACTTC
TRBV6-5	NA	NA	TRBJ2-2	CASSYSGVAGELFF	TGTGCCAGCAGTTACTCGGGGGTCGCCGGGGAGCTGTTTTTT
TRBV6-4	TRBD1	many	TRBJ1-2	CASSEGTASYGYTF	TGTGCCAGCAGTGAAGGGACAGCAAGCTATGGCTACACCTTC
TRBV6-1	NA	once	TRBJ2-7	CASSENGQPYYEQYF	TGTGCCAGCAGTGAAAACGGCCAGCCTTACTACGAGCAGTACTTC
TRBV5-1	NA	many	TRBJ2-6	CASAPWGGLSGANVLTF	TGCGCCAGCGCCCCATGGGGAGGTCTCTCCGGGGCCAACGTCCTGACTTTC
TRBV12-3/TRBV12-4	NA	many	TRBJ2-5	CASSLAGLETQYF	TGTGCCAGCAGTTTAGCAGGATTGGAGACCCAGTACTTC
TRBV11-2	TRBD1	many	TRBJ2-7	CASSPVMGTGNYEQYF	TGTGCCAGCAGCCCCGTCATGGGGACAGGCAACTACGAGCAGTACTTC
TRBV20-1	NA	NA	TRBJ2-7	CSARAEVGNPDEQYF	TGCAGTGCTCGAGCAGAAGTGGGGAATCCCGACGAGCAGTACTTC
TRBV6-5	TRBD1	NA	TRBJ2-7	CASSYARGPHEQYF	TGTGCCAGCAGTTACGCCAGGGGGCCCCACGAGCAGTACTTC
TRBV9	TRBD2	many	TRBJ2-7	CASSVGSMGSGRAYEQYF	TGTGCCAGCAGCGTAGGGTCAATGGGTAGCGGGAGGGCCTACGAGCAGTACTTC
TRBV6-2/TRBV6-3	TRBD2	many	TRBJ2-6	CASSWTSSGANVLTF	TGTGCCAGCAGTTGGACTAGCTCTGGGGCCAACGTCCTGACTTTC
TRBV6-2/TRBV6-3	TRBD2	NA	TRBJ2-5	CASSYRTGLAGGPYVETQYF	TGTGCCAGCAGTTACCGAACCGGACTAGCGGGAGGGCCTTACGTAGAGACCCAGTACTTC
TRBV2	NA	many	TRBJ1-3	CASSDGRVSGNTIYF	TGTGCCAGCAGTGACGGACGGGTCTCTGGAAACACCATATATTTT
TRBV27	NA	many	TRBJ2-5	CASSLGWGVGVETQYF	TGTGCCAGCAGTCTAGGGTGGGGGGTTGGGGTGGAGACCCAGTACTTC
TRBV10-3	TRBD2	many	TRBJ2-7	CAISESAPRGGRWLEQYF	TGTGCCATCAGTGAGTCAGCCCCCCGGGGCGGGAGGTGGTTGGAGCAGTACTTC
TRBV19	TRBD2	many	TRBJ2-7	CASSLSLAGVDKGSYEQYF	TGTGCCAGTAGCCTATCACTAGCGGGAGTGGATAAAGGGTCCTACGAGCAGTACTTC
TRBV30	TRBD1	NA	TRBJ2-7	CAWSPGTGGYEQYF	TGTGCCTGGAGTCCAGGGACAGGGGGCTACGAGCAGTACTTC
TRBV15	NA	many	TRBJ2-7	CATSRDLETAPYEQYF	TGTGCCACCAGCAGAGATCTGGAGACAGCTCCCTACGAGCAGTACTTC
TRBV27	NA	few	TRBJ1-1	CATVVQGGAFF	TGTGCCACCGTGGTACAGGGAGGAGCTTTCTTT
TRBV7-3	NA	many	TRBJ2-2	CASSNDRPLTGELFF	TGTGCCAGCAGCAACGACAGGCCCTTAACCGGGGAGCTGTTTTTT
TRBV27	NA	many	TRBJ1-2	CASSLSSTYGYTF	TGTGCCAGCAGTTTGTCCTCTACCTATGGCTACACCTTC
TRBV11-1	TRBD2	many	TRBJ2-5	CASSPRTSGDRETQYF	TGTGCCAGCAGCCCACGGACTAGCGGGGATCGGGAGACCCAGTACTTC
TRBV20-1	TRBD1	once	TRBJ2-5	CSASIAGGTQETQYF	TGCAGTGCTAGCATAGCAGGGGGCACCCAAGAGACCCAGTACTTC
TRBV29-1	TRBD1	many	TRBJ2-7	CSARGAGGFGEQYF	TGCAGCGCGCGAGGGGCAGGGGGATTTGGCGAGCAGTACTTC
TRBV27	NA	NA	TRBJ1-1	CASSLSLSGNTEAFF	TGTGCCAGCAGTTTAAGTTTAAGTGGGAACACTGAAGCTTTCTTT
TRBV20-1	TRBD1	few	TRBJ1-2	CSARAPGQGKRVGYTF	TGCAGTGCTAGAGCTCCGGGACAGGGGAAGAGAGTTGGCTACACCTTC
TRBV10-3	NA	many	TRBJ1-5	CAISEAPGGRYSNQPQHF	TGTGCCATCAGTGAGGCACCGGGAGGGAGGTATAGCAATCAGCCCCAGCATTTT
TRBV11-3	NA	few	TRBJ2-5	CASSLGWSPPKETQYF	TGTGCCAGCAGCTTAGGTTGGTCCCCCCCAAAAGAGACCCAGTACTTC
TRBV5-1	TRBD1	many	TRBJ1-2	CASSQGQGGGYTF	TGCGCCAGCAGCCAGGGACAGGGTGGAGGCTACACCTTC
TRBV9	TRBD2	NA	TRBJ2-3	CASSVVTSGPGTQYF	TGTGCCAGCAGCGTAGTGACTAGCGGGCCCGGTACGCAGTATTTT
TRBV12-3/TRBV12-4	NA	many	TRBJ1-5	CASSPRAGNYQPQHF	TGTGCCAGCAGCCCGCGGGCGGGGAACTATCAGCCCCAGCATTTT
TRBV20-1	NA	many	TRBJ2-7	CSATTGFADHEQYF	TGCAGTGCCACTACAGGGTTCGCCGACCACGAGCAGTACTTC
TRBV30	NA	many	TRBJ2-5	CAWKSLETQYF	TGTGCCTGGAAAAGTCTGGAGACCCAGTACTTC
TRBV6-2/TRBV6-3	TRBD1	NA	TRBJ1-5	CASSPLTGTGIQPQHF	TGTGCCAGCAGCCCCCTTACCGGGACAGGGATTCAGCCCCAGCATTTT
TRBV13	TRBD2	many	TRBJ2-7	CASSGAGGPYEQYF	TGTGCCAGCAGCGGAGCGGGAGGGCCATACGAGCAGTACTTC
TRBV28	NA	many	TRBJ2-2	CASMHPANTGELFF	TGTGCCAGCATGCACCCCGCGAACACCGGGGAGCTGTTTTTT
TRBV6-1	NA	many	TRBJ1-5	CASSDQPQHF	TGTGCCAGCAGTGATCAGCCCCAGCATTTT
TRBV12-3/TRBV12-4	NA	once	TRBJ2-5	CASCGRGETQYF	TGTGCCAGCTGCGGACGAGGGGAGACCCAGTACTTC
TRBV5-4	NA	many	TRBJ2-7	CASSLAPMSGEGEYEQYF	TGTGCCAGCAGCTTGGCTCCGATGTCAGGGGAAGGGGAGTACGAGCAGTACTTC
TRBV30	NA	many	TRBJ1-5	CAWGYLGGGNNQPQHF	TGTGCCTGGGGATACCTTGGAGGGGGAAACAATCAGCCCCAGCATTTT